The clone carrying this T cell receptor (beta chain) was counted ten times or more. The sample originates from a study of T cells after yellow fever vaccination. The CDR3 has 14 residues. Trimming shortened V by 0 bases and J by 7 bases, and 13 bases separated the two germline ends. Per the germline V gene, CDR1 is WSHSY and CDR2 is SAAADI. TCRdb reprocessed the 5' RACE reads with MiXCR, giving one entry per CDR3 protein. The sample lists hundreds of thousands of distinct CDR3 sequences; roughly an eighth were seen once. The origin of this receptor is a man younger than 45 who received the YFV17D yellow fever vaccine. The chain combines TRBV10-2 with TRBJ2-7; TRBD2 might be the D (6 bases). The sample here was PBMCs, taken on the day of the yellow fever booster vaccination. For the CDR3, the DNA is TGCGCCAGCAGTGAGTCTCCTCGGGGGACGGAGCAGTACTTC. As protein: CASSESPRGTEQYF.